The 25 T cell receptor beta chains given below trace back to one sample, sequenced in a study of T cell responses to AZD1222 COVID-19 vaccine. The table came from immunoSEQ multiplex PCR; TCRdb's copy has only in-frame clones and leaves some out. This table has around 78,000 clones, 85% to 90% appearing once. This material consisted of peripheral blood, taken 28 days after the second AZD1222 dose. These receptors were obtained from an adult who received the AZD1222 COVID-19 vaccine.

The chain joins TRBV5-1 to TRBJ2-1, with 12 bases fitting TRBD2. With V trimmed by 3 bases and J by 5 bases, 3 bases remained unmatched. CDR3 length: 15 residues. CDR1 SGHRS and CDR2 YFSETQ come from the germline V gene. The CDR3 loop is CASSSTSGGHNEQFF. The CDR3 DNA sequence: TGCGCCAGCAGCTCCACTAGCGGGGGGCACAATGAGCAGTTCTTC. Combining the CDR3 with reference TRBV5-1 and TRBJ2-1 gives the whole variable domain KAGVTQTPRYLIKTRGQQVTLSCSPISGHRSVSWYQQTPGQGLQFLFEYFSETQRNKGNFPGRFSGRQFSNSRSEMNVSTLELGDSALYLCASSSTSGGHNEQFFGPGTRLTVL.

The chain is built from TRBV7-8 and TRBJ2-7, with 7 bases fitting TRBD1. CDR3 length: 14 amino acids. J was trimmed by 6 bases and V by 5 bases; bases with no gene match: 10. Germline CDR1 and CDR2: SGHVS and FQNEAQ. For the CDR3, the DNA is TGTGCCAGCAGCCGAGACAGGGTTCCGGTCGAGCAGTACTTC. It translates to CASSRDRVPVEQYF.

The CDR3 loop is CASSLEGPNASPLHF. The CDR3 region has the DNA TGCGCCAGCAGCTTGGAGGGACCCAACGCGTCACCCCTCCACTTT. The chain carries TRBV5-1 and TRBJ1-6, with D possibly TRBD1 on 5 matching bases. This CDR3 spans 15 amino acids. With 0 bases removed from V and 10 bases from J, the gap between germline ends came to 14 bases. The germline gives CDR1 SGHRS, CDR2 YFSETQ.

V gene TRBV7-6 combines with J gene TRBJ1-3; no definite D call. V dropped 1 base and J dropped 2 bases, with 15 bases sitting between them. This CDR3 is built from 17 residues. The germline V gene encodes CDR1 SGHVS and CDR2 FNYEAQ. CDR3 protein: CASSLGRGSSTGNTIYF. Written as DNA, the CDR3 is TGTGCCAGCAGCTTAGGGCGGGGAAGCAGCACTGGAAACACCATATATTTT.

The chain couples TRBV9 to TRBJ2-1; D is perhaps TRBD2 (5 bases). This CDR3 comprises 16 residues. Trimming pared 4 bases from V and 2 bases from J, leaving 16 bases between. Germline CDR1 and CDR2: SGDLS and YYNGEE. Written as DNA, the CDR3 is TGTGCCAGCAGCCCCGGACTCTCTGTGACCTACAATGAGCAGTTCTTC. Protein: CASSPGLSVTYNEQFF.

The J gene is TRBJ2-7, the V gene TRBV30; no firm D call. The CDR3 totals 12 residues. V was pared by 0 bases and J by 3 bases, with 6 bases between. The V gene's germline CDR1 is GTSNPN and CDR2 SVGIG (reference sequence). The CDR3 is CAWSVGSYEQYF. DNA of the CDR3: TGTGCCTGGAGTGTAGGCAGCTACGAGCAGTACTTC.

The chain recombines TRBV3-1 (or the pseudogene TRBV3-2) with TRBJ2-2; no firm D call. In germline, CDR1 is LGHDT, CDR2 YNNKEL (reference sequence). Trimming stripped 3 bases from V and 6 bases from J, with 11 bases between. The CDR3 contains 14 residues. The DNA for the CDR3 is TGTGCCAGCAGCCACCGACCTGGCGCCGGGGAGCTGTTTTTT. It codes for CASSHRPGAGELFF.

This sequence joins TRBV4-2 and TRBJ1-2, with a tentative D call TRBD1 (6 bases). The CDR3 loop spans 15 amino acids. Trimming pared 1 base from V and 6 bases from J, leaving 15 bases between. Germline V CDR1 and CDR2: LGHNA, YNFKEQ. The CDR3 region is CASSQARGGSNGYTF. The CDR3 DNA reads TGTGCCAGCAGCCAAGCTAGGGGGGGCTCGAATGGCTACACCTTC.

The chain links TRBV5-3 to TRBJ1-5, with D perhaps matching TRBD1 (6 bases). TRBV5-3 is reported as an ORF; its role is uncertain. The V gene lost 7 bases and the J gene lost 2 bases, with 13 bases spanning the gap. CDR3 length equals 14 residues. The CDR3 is CARLCRGRNQPQHF. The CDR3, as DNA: TGTGCCAGATTATGCAGGGGCCGCAATCAGCCCCAGCATTTT.

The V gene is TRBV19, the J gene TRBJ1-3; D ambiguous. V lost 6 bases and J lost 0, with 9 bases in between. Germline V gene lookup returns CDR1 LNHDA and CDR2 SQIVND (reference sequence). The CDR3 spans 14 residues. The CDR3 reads CASRLESSGNTIYF. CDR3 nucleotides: TGTGCCAGTAGGCTAGAGAGCTCTGGAAACACCATATATTTT.

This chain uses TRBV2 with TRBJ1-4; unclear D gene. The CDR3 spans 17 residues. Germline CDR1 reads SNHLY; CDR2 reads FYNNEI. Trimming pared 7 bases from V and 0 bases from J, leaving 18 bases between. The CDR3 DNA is TGTGCCAGCACCCTAGACTGGAACGCTGCAACTAATGAAAAACTGTTTTTT. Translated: CASTLDWNAATNEKLFF.

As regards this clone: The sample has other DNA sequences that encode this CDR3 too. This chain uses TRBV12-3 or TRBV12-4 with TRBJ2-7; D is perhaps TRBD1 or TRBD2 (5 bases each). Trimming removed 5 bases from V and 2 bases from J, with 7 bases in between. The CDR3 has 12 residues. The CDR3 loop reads CASSRGTYEQYF. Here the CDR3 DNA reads TGTGCCAGCAGTCGGGGCACCTACGAGCAGTACTTC.

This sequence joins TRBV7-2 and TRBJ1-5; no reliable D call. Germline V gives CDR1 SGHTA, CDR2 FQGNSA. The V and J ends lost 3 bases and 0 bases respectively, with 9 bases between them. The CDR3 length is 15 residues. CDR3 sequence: CASSFMAVSNQPQHF. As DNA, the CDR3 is TGTGCCAGCAGCTTTATGGCAGTTAGCAATCAGCCCCAGCATTTT.

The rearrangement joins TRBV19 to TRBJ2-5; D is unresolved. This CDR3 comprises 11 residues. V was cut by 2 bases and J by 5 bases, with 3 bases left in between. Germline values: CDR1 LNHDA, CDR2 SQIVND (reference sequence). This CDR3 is CASSIRETQYF. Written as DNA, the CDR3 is TGTGCCAGTAGTATAAGGGAGACCCAGTACTTC.

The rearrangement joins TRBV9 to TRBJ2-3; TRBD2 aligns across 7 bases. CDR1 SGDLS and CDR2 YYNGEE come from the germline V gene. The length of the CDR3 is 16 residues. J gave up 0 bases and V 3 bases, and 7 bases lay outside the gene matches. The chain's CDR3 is CASSALLASSTDTQYF. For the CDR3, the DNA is TGTGCCAGCAGCGCCCTACTAGCGTCTAGCACAGATACGCAGTATTTT.

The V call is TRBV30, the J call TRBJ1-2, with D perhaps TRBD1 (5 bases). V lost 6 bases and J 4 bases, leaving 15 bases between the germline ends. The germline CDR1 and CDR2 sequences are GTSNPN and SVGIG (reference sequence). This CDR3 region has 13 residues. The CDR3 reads CACSPGGSYGYTF. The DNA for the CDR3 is TGTGCCTGCAGCCCTGGGGGGAGCTATGGCTACACCTTC.

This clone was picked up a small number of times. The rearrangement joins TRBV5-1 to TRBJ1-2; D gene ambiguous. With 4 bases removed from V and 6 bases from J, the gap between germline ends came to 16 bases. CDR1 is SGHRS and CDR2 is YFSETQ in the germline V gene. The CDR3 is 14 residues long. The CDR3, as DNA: TGCGCCAGCAGCCCTGCAGAGGTTGATAATGGCTACACCTTC. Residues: CASSPAEVDNGYTF.

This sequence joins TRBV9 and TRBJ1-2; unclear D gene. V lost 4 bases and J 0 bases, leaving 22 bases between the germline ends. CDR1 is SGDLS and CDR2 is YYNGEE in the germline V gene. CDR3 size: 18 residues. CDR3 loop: CASSSAEDGEIANYGYTF. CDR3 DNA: TGTGCCAGCAGCTCGGCAGAGGACGGGGAGATTGCTAACTATGGCTACACCTTC.

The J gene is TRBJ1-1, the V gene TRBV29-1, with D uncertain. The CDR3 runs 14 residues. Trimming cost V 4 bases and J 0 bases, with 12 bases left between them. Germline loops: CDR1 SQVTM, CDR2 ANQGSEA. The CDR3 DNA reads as TGCAGCGTTGCACTCCGGGGATTGAACACTGAAGCTTTCTTT. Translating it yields CSVALRGLNTEAFF.

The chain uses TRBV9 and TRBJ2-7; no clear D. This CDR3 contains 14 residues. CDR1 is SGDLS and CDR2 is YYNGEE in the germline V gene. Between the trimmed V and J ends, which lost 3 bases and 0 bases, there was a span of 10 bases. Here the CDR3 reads CASSARWSSYEQYF. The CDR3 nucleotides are TGTGCCAGCAGCGCTCGTTGGAGCTCCTACGAGCAGTACTTC.

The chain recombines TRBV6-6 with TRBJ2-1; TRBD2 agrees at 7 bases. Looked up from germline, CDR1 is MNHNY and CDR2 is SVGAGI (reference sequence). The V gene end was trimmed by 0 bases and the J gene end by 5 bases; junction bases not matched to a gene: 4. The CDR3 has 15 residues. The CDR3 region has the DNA TGTGCCAGCAGTTACTCCTGGACTAGTAACAATGAGCAGTTCTTC. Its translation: CASSYSWTSNNEQFF.

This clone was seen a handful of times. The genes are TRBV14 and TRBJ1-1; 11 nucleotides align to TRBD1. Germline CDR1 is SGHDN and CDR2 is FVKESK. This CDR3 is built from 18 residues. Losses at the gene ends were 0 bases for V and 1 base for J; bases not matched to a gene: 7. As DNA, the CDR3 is TGTGCCAGCAGCCAAGATGATGGACAGGGGGCTTGGAACACTGAAGCTTTCTTT. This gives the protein CASSQDDGQGAWNTEAFF.

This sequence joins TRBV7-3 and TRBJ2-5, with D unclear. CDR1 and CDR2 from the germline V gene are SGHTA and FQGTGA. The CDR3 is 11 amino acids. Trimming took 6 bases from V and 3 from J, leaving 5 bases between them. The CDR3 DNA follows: TGTGCCAGCAGTCGGGAAGAGACCCAGTACTTC. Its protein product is CASSREETQYF. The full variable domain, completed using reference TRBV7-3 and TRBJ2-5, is GAGVSQTPSNKVTEKGKYVELRCDPISGHTALYWYRQSLGQGPEFLIYFQGTGAADDSGLPNDRFFAVRPEGSVSTLKIQRTERGDSAVYLCASSREETQYFGPGTRLLVL.

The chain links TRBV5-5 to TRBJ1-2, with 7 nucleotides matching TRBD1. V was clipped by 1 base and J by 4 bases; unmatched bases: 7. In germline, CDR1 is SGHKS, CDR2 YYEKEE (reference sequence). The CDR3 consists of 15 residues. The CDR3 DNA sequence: TGTGCCAGCAGCTTGACAGGGGTGCGTGGCTATGGCTACACCTTC. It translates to CASSLTGVRGYGYTF.

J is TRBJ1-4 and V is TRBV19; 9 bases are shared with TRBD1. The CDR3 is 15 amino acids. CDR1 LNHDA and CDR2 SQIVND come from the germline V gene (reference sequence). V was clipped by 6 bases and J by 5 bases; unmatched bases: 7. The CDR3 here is CASSEGDRVNEKLFF. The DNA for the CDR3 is TGTGCCAGTAGCGAAGGGGACAGGGTGAATGAAAAACTGTTTTTT.